Sequencing of this T cell receptor (beta chain) was carried out in a study of immune characterization of retroperitoneal liposarcoma. TCRdb reanalysed the PCR reads using MiXCR and keeps one entry per CDR3 protein. The sample consists of 2,500 or so distinct CDR3 sequences, 35% to 40% of them appearing once. This clonotype is deemed medium-sized. The CDR3 is 17 residues long. Germline lookup yields CDR1 SGHVS and CDR2 FNYEAQ. J lost 0 bases, V lost 5 bases, and 9 bases had no gene match. The rearrangement uses TRBV7-6 and TRBJ2-5; 10 bases are a match to TRBD2. The sample was tumor tissue. This sequence was found in a male donor with retroperitoneal liposarcoma. The CDR3 bases are TGTGCCAGCAGCCCCGCGACTAGCGGGTGGCACCAAGAGACCCAGTACTTC. Protein: CASSPATSGWHQETQYF.